This TCR beta chain derives from a study of blood T cell repertoires in COVID-19. Across the whole study: Sites across the United States, Italy and Spain contributed samples from acute and convalescent COVID-19. PBMCs, B-cell-depleted T cells, or T cells provided the cDNA or gDNA that made up the material.

The ends lost 7 bases at V and 2 bases at J; junction bases unmatched: 2. Germline CDR1 is SNHLY and CDR2 is FYNNEI. CDR3 length: 14 amino acids. In the original processing: Estimates of nucleated cell counts were drawn from the amplification of reference gene primers. Some clones are missing from TCRdb's copy, which holds only in-frame ones; the method was immunoSEQ multiplex PCR. That table is the source of V, J and clone size, and D and trimming were worked out from the DNA. The table has about 40,000 clones, roughly 83% seen once. The sequenced sample consisted of peripheral blood. The J gene is TRBJ2-6, the V gene TRBV2; TRBD2 matches at 7 bases. The TCR was taken from a woman aged 60 to 75 with acute or convalescent COVID-19. CDR3 loop: CASNREAGANVLTF. CDR3 sequence (DNA): TGTGCCAGCAATCGGGAGGCTGGGGCCAACGTCCTGACTTTC.